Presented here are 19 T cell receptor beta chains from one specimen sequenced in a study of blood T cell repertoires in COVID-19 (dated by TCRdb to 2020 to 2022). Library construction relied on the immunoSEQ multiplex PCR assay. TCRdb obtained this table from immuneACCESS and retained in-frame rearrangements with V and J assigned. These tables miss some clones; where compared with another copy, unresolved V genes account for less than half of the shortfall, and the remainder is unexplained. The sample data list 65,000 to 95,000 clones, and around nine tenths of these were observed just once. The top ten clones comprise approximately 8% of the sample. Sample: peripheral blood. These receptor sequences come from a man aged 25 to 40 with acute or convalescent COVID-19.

CDR3 loop: CAWIPHLRQGGYTF. The CDR3 bases are TGTGCCTGGATCCCCCACCTACGACAGGGTGGCTACACCTTC. The rearrangement joins TRBV30 to TRBJ1-2, with TRBD1 matching 7 bases. The CDR3 loop spans 14 amino acids. Looked up from germline, CDR1 is GTSNPN and CDR2 is SVGIG (reference sequence). V lost 4 bases, J lost 7 bases, and 12 bases stayed unmatched.

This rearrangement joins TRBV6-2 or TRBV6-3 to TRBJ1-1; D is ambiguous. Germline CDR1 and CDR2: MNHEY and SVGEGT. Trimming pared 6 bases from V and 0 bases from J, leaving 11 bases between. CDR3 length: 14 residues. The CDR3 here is CASSPWEVNTEAFF. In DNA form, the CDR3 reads TGTGCCAGCAGCCCATGGGAGGTGAACACTGAAGCTTTCTTT.

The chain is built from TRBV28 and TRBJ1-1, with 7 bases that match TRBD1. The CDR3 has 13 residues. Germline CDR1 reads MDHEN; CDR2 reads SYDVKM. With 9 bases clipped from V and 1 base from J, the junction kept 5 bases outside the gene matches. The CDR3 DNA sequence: TGTGCCAGTTCGGGACAGTGGAACACTGAAGCTTTCTTT. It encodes CASSGQWNTEAFF.

The CDR3 protein is CASTRDRVTEAFF. The CDR3 DNA reads TGCGCCAGCACCCGGGACAGGGTTACTGAAGCTTTCTTT. This chain joins TRBV10-2 and TRBJ1-1; 9 nucleotides match TRBD1. Germline V gene data show CDR1 as WSHSY and CDR2 as SAAADI. V lost 7 bases and J lost 5; bases outside the gene matches: 5. The CDR3 extends over 13 amino acids.

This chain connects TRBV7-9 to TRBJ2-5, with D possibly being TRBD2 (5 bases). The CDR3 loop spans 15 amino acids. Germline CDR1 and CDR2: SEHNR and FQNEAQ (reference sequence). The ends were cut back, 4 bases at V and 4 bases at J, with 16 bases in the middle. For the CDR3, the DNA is TGTGCCAGCAGCTCGGATGGAGTCCGGGGAGAGACCCAGTACTTC. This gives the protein CASSSDGVRGETQYF.

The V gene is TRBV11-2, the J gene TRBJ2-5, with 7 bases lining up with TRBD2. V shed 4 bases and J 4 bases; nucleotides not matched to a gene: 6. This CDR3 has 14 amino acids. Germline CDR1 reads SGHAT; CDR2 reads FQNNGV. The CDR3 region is CASSSGTKTETQYF. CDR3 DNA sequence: TGTGCCAGCAGCTCCGGGACTAAAACAGAGACCCAGTACTTC. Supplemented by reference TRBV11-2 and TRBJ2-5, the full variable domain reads EAGVAQSPRYKIIEKRQSVAFWCNPISGHATLYWYQQILGQGPKLLIQFQNNGVVDDSQLPKDRFSAERLKGVDSTLKIQPAKLEDSAVYLCASSSGTKTETQYFGPGTRLLVL.

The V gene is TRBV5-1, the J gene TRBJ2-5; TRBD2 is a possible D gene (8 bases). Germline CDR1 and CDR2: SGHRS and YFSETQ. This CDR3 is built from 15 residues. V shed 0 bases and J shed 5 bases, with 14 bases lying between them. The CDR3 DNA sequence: TGCGCCAGCAGCTTGGGACAGGGACTAGGGGAGACCCAGTACTTC. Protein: CASSLGQGLGETQYF.

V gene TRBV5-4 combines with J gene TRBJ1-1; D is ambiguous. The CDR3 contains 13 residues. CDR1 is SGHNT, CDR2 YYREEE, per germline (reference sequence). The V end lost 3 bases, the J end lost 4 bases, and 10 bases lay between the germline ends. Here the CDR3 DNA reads TGTGCCAGCAGCTCATTCACCGGCACTGAAGCTTTCTTT. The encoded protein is CASSSFTGTEAFF. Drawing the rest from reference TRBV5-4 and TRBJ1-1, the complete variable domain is ETGVTQSPTHLIKTRGQQVTLRCSSQSGHNTVSWYQQALGQGPQFIFQYYREEENGRGNFPPRFSGLQFPNYSSELNVNALELDDSALYLCASSSFTGTEAFFGQGTRLTVV.

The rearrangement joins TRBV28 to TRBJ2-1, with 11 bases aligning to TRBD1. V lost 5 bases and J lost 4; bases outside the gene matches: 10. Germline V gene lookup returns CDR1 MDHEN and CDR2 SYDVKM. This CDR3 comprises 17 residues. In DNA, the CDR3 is TGTGCCAGCAGTCAAGGCCGGACAGGGGGCAGGTACAATGAGCAGTTCTTC. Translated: CASSQGRTGGRYNEQFF.

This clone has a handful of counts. As DNA, the CDR3 is TGTGCCAGCAGCGTCTCCGGGACTAGTCCCCACGAGCAGTACTTC. It encodes CASSVSGTSPHEQYF. The chain joins TRBV7-9 to TRBJ2-7; 8 bases are shared with TRBD2. Trimming at V came to 5 bases and at J to 5 bases, leaving 11 bases not matched to a gene. CDR3 length: 15 residues. Germline-derived CDR1 and CDR2 are SEHNR and FQNEAQ (reference sequence).

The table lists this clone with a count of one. CDR3: CASRGIMEARAKNIQYF. In DNA, the CDR3 is TGCGCCAGCAGGGGAATCATGGAGGCTAGGGCCAAAAACATTCAGTACTTC. The chain recombines TRBV4-1 with TRBJ2-4, with D tentatively TRBD2 (5 bases). CDR3 length: 17 residues. Germline-derived CDR1 and CDR2 are MGHRA and YSYEKL. The V gene lost 6 bases and the J gene lost 1 base, with 19 bases spanning the gap.

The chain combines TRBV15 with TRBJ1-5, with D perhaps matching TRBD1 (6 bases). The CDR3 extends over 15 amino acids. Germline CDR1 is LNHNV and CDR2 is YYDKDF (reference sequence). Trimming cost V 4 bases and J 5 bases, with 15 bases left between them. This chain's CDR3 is CATSKGGQLYQPQHF. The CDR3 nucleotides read TGTGCCACCAGCAAGGGGGGGCAGCTATATCAGCCCCAGCATTTT.

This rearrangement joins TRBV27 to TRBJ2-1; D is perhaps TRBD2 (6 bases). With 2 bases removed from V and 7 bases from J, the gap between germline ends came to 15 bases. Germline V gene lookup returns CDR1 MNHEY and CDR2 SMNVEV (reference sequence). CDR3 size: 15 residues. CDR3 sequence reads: CASSLSEGRGNEQFF. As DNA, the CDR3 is TGTGCCAGCAGTTTAAGTGAGGGCCGGGGGAATGAGCAGTTCTTC.

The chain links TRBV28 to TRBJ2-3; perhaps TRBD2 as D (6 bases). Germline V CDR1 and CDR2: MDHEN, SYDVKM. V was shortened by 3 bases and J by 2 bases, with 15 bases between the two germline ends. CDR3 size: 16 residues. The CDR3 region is CASSLRPGDLTDTQYF. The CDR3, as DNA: TGTGCCAGCAGTTTGAGGCCGGGAGACCTCACAGATACGCAGTATTTT.

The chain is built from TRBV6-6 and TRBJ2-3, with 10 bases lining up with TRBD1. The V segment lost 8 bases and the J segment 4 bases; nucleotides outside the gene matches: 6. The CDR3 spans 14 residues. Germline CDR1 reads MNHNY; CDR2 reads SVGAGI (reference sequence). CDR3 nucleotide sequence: TGTGCCAGCCGCCGACAGGGGGCAGCAGATACGCAGTATTTT. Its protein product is CASRRQGAADTQYF.

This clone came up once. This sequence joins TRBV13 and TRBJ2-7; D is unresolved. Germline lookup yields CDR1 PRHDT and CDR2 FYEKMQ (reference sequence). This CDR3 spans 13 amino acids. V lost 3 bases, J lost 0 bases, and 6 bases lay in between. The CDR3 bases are TGTGCCAGCAGCTTCGGTAACTCCTACGAGCAGTACTTC. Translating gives CASSFGNSYEQYF.

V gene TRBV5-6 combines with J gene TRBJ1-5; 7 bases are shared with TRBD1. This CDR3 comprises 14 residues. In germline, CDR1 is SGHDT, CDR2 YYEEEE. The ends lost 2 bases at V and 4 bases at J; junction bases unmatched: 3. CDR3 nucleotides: TGTGCCAGCAGCTTTCTGACAGGGAATCAGCCCCAGCATTTT. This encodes CASSFLTGNQPQHF.

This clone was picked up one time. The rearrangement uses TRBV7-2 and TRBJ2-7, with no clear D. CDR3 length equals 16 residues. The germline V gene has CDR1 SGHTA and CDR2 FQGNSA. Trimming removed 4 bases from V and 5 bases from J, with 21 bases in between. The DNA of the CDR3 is TGTGCCAGCAGCTCAAAAACGATCGCAAGCACCCACGAGCAGTACTTC. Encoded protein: CASSSKTIASTHEQYF.

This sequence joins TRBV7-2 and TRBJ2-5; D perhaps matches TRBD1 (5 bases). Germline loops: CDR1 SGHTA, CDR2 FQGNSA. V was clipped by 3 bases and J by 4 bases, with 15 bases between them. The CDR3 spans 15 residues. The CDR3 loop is CASSFLGQAAETQYF. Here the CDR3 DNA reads TGTGCCAGCAGCTTTCTGGGGCAGGCCGCAGAGACCCAGTACTTC.